This TCR beta chain was found in a study of blood T cell repertoires in COVID-19. In the study overall: Donors in the United States, Italy and Spain gave samples during acute or convalescent COVID-19. In each case, the material was cDNA or gDNA derived from T cells, B-cell-depleted T cells, or PBMCs.

In germline, CDR1 is SGHDT, CDR2 YYEEEE. The junction had 6 bases not matched to a gene; V was cut back by 7 bases and J by 0 bases. The CDR3 sequence is 14 residues long. Authors' data handling: Estimated nucleated cell counts came from reference gene primer amplification. Measured with immunoSEQ multiplex PCR; TCRdb has only the in-frame clones, and not every one. The V and J calls and clone size are taken from that table; D and trimming were inferred from the DNA. Of about 240,000 clones in the sample, approximately 83% were seen once. The chain joins TRBV5-6 to TRBJ2-7; TRBD1 matches at 8 bases. The receptor's source is a woman older than 75 with acute or convalescent COVID-19. The sample comprised peripheral blood. The CDR3 loop is CASGGQVNSYEQYF. As DNA, the CDR3 is TGTGCCAGCGGGGGACAGGTGAACTCCTACGAGCAGTACTTC. Drawing the rest from reference TRBV5-6 and TRBJ2-7, the complete variable domain is DAGVTQSPTHLIKTRGQQVTLRCSPKSGHDTVSWYQQALGQGPQFIFQYYEEEERQRGNFPDRFSGHQFPNYSSELNVNALLLGDSALYLCASGGQVNSYEQYFGPGTRLTVT.